These 17 T cell receptor beta chains were sequenced from one sample in a study of neurological immune-mediated disorders (dated by TCRdb to between 2019 and 2020). The sample's time point label, in plain terms: longitudinal time-point 2. The library was generated by 5' RACE. TCRdb names Illumina HiSeq 2500 as the instrument used. TCRdb itself trimmed the public reads at Q25 with fastp, ran MiXCR and retained productive beta chains. Each record represents a unique CDR3 protein, reported with the most common genes and DNA among its rows. The sample table contains roughly 60,000 distinct CDR3 sequences; only one count was recorded for around 9.7% of them. The ten largest account for about an eighth of the sample. Sequenced material: PBMCs. These receptors all come from a man aged 30-40 years in good health.

This clonotype was counted many times. CDR3 in amino acids: CASSSNRGTTETQYF. The CDR3, as DNA: TGTGCCAGCAGCTCCAATCGAGGGACTACGGAGACCCAGTACTTC. The rearrangement joins TRBV7-8 to TRBJ2-5; 7 bases agree with TRBD2. V lost 4 bases to trimming and J lost 5 bases; unmatched junction nucleotides: 10. This CDR3 is 15 amino acids long. Germline V gene data show CDR1 as SGHVS and CDR2 as FQNEAQ.

In its sample, this clonotype was seen many times. The V call is TRBV20-1, the J call TRBJ2-1; 16 nucleotides line up with TRBD2. Germline V CDR1 and CDR2: DFQATT, SNEGSKA (reference sequence). The CDR3 is made up of 18 amino acids. With V trimmed by 4 bases and J by 10 bases, 16 bases remained unmatched. As DNA, the CDR3 is TGCAGTGCTAACGGACCGGGACTAGCGGGAGGGACGACGGGAGAGCAGTTCTTC. Translated, it gives CSANGPGLAGGTTGEQFF.

This clonotype was observed at least ten times. The V call is TRBV20-1, the J call TRBJ2-2, with 9 bases that match TRBD1. CDR3 size: 15 residues. Germline V gene lookup returns CDR1 DFQATT and CDR2 SNEGSKA (reference sequence). Trimming cost V 6 bases and J 5 bases; bases outside gene matches: 10. DNA of the CDR3: TGCAGTGCCCTACGACAGGGGGGTGCGACCGGGGAGCTGTTTTTT. It translates to CSALRQGGATGELFF.

This clonotype showed up many times. The chain uses TRBV5-1 and TRBJ2-1, with 9 nucleotides matching TRBD2. This CDR3 comprises 15 residues. Per the germline V gene, CDR1 is SGHRS and CDR2 is YFSETQ. With 2 bases clipped from V and 0 bases from J, the junction kept 0 bases outside the gene matches. The DNA of the CDR3 is TGCGCCAGCAGCTTTAGCGGGGGCTCCTACAATGAGCAGTTCTTC. This sequence encodes CASSFSGGSYNEQFF.

There are many counts of this clonotype. This chain joins TRBV5-1 and TRBJ2-1; 9 bases fit TRBD2. V shed 0 bases and J 5 bases; nucleotides not matched to a gene: 12. The germline V gene has CDR1 SGHRS and CDR2 YFSETQ. The CDR3 runs 18 residues. The CDR3 protein is CASSLVWGGSGRHNEQFF. CDR3 bases: TGCGCCAGCAGCTTGGTCTGGGGGGGTAGCGGGAGACACAATGAGCAGTTCTTC.

The chain employs TRBV5-5 and TRBJ2-7; no definite D call. Looked up from germline, CDR1 is SGHKS and CDR2 is YYEKEE (reference sequence). This CDR3 has 13 amino acids. CDR3 sequence (DNA): TGTGTCAACAGCCCCGGGCCCTTTTACGAGCAGTACTTC. Protein: CVNSPGPFYEQYF.

In its sample, this clonotype was seen many times. The chain carries TRBV2 and TRBJ2-4; maybe TRBD2 (5 bases). With 2 bases removed from V and 2 bases from J, the gap between germline ends came to 13 bases. CDR3 length equals 16 residues. Germline V gene lookup returns CDR1 SNHLY and CDR2 FYNNEI. CDR3 in amino acids: CASSEPGVGTKNIQYF. The CDR3, as DNA: TGTGCCAGCAGTGAACCCGGGGTAGGGACCAAAAACATTCAGTACTTC.

This clonotype was recorded at least ten times. V and J are TRBV20-1 and TRBJ2-3, with D possibly TRBD2 on 6 matching bases. The CDR3 has 16 residues. V was shortened by 5 bases and J by 0 bases, with 18 bases between the two germline ends. Germline V gene lookup returns CDR1 DFQATT and CDR2 SNEGSKA (reference sequence). This CDR3 is CSAYNQRESSTDTQYF. The CDR3 region has the DNA TGCAGTGCTTACAATCAACGGGAGTCTAGCACAGATACGCAGTATTTT.

This clonotype was seen at least ten times. The chain has TRBV28 and TRBJ1-2; D is unresolved. V was shortened by 4 bases and J by 0 bases, with 12 bases between the two germline ends. The CDR3 extends over 15 amino acids. CDR1 and CDR2 from the germline V gene are MDHEN and SYDVKM. CDR3 DNA: TGTGCCAGCAGTTCATCAGCCAGCACTAACTATGGCTACACCTTC. Amino acid sequence: CASSSSASTNYGYTF.

This clonotype occurred once. The chain employs TRBV29-1 and TRBJ2-7, with D tentatively TRBD1 (5 bases). The CDR3 consists of 11 residues. Germline V gives CDR1 SQVTM, CDR2 ANQGSEA. The germline V and J ends were trimmed by 6 bases and 2 bases, with 8 bases remaining between them. The CDR3 is CSVTGAYEQYF. The CDR3 nucleotides read TGCAGCGTCACAGGAGCCTACGAGCAGTACTTC.

This clonotype was seen at least ten times. The chain is built from TRBV5-5 and TRBJ2-2; TRBD1 aligns across 8 bases. The CDR3 contains 14 residues. V shed 3 bases, J shed 6 bases, and the junction held 4 bases outside the gene matches. Germline CDR1 is SGHKS and CDR2 is YYEKEE (reference sequence). CDR3 in amino acids: CASSWAGGPGELFF. CDR3 nucleotides: TGTGCCAGCAGCTGGGCAGGGGGCCCCGGGGAGCTGTTTTTT.

This clonotype showed up many times. The chain links TRBV11-2 to TRBJ2-1, with 12 bases aligning to TRBD2. Germline CDR1 SGHAT, CDR2 FQNNGV. Trimming at V came to 0 bases and at J to 4 bases, leaving 4 bases not matched to a gene. The CDR3 totals 17 residues. The CDR3 protein is CASSLEVGTSGYNEQFF. DNA for the CDR3: TGTGCCAGCAGCTTAGAAGTTGGGACTAGCGGGTACAATGAGCAGTTCTTC.

This clonotype was detected only a few times. The chain combines TRBV15 with TRBJ2-7; TRBD2 might be the D (6 bases). This CDR3 spans 17 amino acids. Per germline, CDR1 LNHNV and CDR2 YYDKDF (reference sequence). Trimming pared 3 bases from V and 6 bases from J, leaving 24 bases between. The CDR3 coding sequence is TGTGCCACCAGCAGGGACCGGGAGACAGCCGCCCGGGGCGAGCAGTACTTC. Translating gives CATSRDRETAARGEQYF.

This clonotype has at least ten counts. V usage is TRBV11-2 and J usage is TRBJ2-5; D remains ambiguous. The germline gives CDR1 SGHAT, CDR2 FQNNGV. CDR3 length equals 14 residues. The V end lost 5 bases, the J end lost 4 bases, and 14 bases lay between the germline ends. The CDR3 DNA reads as TGTGCCAGCAGCCCAACGGTCACGGGAGAGACCCAGTACTTC. Translation: CASSPTVTGETQYF.

The table lists this clonotype with many counts. This chain joins TRBV7-9 and TRBJ2-2; 11 nucleotides match TRBD2. The CDR3 length is 19 residues. CDR1 is SEHNR and CDR2 is FQNEAQ in the germline V gene (reference sequence). V was pared by 3 bases and J by 1 base, with 10 bases of the junction left unmatched. In DNA form, the CDR3 reads TGTGCCAGCAGCTTCCCGACTAGCGGGAACAATATGAACACCGGGGAGCTGTTTTTT. Its translation is CASSFPTSGNNMNTGELFF.

This clonotype was counted many times. The V gene is TRBV5-5, the J gene TRBJ2-1; 10 bases fit TRBD1. With V trimmed by 3 bases and J by 2 bases, 2 bases remained unmatched. The germline V gene encodes CDR1 SGHKS and CDR2 YYEKEE (reference sequence). The CDR3 is 15 amino acids. The DNA of the CDR3 is TGTGCCAGCAGCTCTGGACAGGGGGCCTACAATGAGCAGTTCTTC. It specifies CASSSGQGAYNEQFF.

This clonotype was seen ten or more times. The V and J genes are TRBV12-3 or TRBV12-4 and TRBJ1-2; 12 bases are shared with TRBD1. The CDR3 length is 16 residues. Trimming took 4 bases from V and 4 from J; bases not matched to a gene: 7. The CDR3 loop reads CASSSWGTGGRYGYTF. DNA for the CDR3: TGTGCCAGCAGTTCATGGGGGACAGGGGGCCGCTATGGCTACACCTTC.